The present entry profiles one T cell receptor (beta chain) with its context. Antigen specificity is unknown. This specimen belongs to a study of T-cell memory formation after mild COVID-19. As for the study in general: Clusters of TCRs were largely donor specific.

TCRdb re-derived calls from the 5' RACE reads in MiXCR, one entry per CDR3 protein. The table includes a few hundred thousand distinct CDR3 sequences, 16% detected once. This CDR3 region has 14 residues. Germline V lookup: CDR1 SEHNR, CDR2 FQNEAQ (reference sequence). Trimming pared 5 bases from V and 1 base from J, leaving 11 bases between. Study-wide results and caveats: Mainly in CM and EM were contracting CD4+ clones; CD8+ were in EMRA.

The chain joins TRBV7-9 to TRBJ1-1; maybe TRBD1 (6 bases). Sequences were obtained from PBMCs or a T cell subset sorted from them (not recorded which). The clonotype comes from a man in his late teens or twenties who had mild COVID-19 (a few samples of this study predate the infection). Cell type and time point are not known. The CDR3 region is CASSRDTRNTEAFF. CDR3 nucleotide sequence: TGTGCCAGCAGCCGGGACACTCGGAACACTGAAGCTTTCTTT.